This T cell receptor beta chain was profiled in a study of glioma-infiltrating T cells. The iRepertoire nested amplicon-rescue multiplex PCR amplified TCR alpha and beta CDR3s from RNA. TCRdb re-derived calls from the multiplex PCR reads in MiXCR, one entry per CDR3 protein. Of 100,000 to 150,000 distinct CDR3 sequences listed, 20% to 25% are singletons. Germline V gives CDR1 MGHRA, CDR2 YSYEKL. The CDR3 spans 16 residues. The junction had 6 bases not matched to a gene; V was cut back by 0 bases and J by 4 bases. This clonotype has ten or more counts. The specimen sequenced was glioma tissue, nonneoplastic brain tissue, or PBMCs (not recorded which). The source is a human donor with low-grade glioma or glioblastoma, undergoing nonglioma brain surgery, or in good health (not recorded which). This chain links TRBV4-1 with TRBJ1-5; 7 nucleotides align to TRBD1. The CDR3 DNA follows: TGCGCCAGCAGCCAAGATCAGGGGACAGCGAATCAGCCCCAGCATTTT. Protein product: CASSQDQGTANQPQHF.